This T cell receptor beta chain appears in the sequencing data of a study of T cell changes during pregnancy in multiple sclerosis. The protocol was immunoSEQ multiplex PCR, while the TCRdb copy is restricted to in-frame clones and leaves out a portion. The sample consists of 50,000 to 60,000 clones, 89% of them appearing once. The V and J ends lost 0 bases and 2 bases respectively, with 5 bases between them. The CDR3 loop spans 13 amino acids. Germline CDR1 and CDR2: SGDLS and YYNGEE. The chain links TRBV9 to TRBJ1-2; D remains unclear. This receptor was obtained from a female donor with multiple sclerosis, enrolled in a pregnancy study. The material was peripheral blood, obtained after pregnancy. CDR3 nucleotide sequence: TGTGCCAGCAGCGTAGGTAGCAACTATGGCTACACCTTC. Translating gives CASSVGSNYGYTF.